This T cell receptor beta chain was sequenced during a study of blood T cell repertoires in COVID-19. The overall study: Donors in the United States, Italy and Spain gave samples during acute or convalescent COVID-19.

Germline V gene lookup returns CDR1 SGHTA and CDR2 FQGNSA. V shed 5 bases and J shed 4 bases, with 18 bases lying between them. The length of the CDR3 is 15 residues. Authors' processing steps: From reference gene primer amplification, estimates of nucleated cell counts were derived. The repertoire was sequenced with immunoSEQ multiplex PCR; TCRdb's copy has only in-frame clones and lacks some. V, J and clone size reflect that table, while D and trimming were determined from the DNA. In the table there are 15,000 to 20,000 clones, approximately 78% of which are singletons. The sequence derives from a man in his sixties with acute or convalescent COVID-19. Sequencing input: peripheral blood. This rearrangement joins TRBV7-2 to TRBJ2-7; tentatively, D is TRBD2 (7 bases). The CDR3 protein is CASSPSRGREYEQYF. The CDR3 coding sequence is TGTGCCAGCAGCCCGTCGCGGGGGCGCGAGTACGAGCAGTACTTC. The complete variable domain, with remaining parts taken from reference TRBV7-2 and TRBJ2-7, reads GAGVSQSPSNKVTEKGKDVELRCDPISGHTALYWYRQSLGQGLEFLIYFQGNSAPDKSGLPSDRFSAERTGGSVSTLTIQRTQQEDSAVYLCASSPSRGREYEQYFGPGTRLTVT.